The 13 T cell receptor beta chains reported below all come from one sample, sequenced in a study of cytomegalovirus exposure and HLA in healthy donors. The PCR had 60 Vbeta and 13 Jbeta primers. Data came from immunoSEQ multiplex PCR; TCRdb stores just in-frame clones and leaves some out. The data contain approximately 74,000 clones, 60% to 80% of them singletons. The sequenced material came from PBMCs. Every receptor here comes from a woman aged 40 to 50 in good health and CMV-seronegative.

This chain's CDR3 is CASSGRGRGQETQYF. CDR3 in DNA: TGTGCCAGCAGTGGAAGGGGCAGGGGTCAAGAGACCCAGTACTTC. The V and J genes are TRBV2 and TRBJ2-5, with D maybe TRBD1 (6 bases). Between the trimmed V and J ends, which lost 4 bases and 2 bases, there was a span of 14 bases. The CDR3 spans 15 residues. Germline loops: CDR1 SNHLY, CDR2 FYNNEI.

This clone was counted only a few times. This chain connects TRBV18 to TRBJ1-5; no definite D call. CDR1 and CDR2 from the germline V gene are KGHSH and LQKENI. Trimming shortened V by 5 bases and J by 1 base, and 3 bases separated the two germline ends. The CDR3 is 12 amino acids. CDR3 loop: CASSTSNQPQHF. CDR3 in DNA: TGTGCCAGCTCAACAAGCAATCAGCCCCAGCATTTT.

The genes are TRBV29-1 and TRBJ1-1; D possibly corresponds to TRBD1 (6 bases). The CDR3 length is 14 residues. Deletions cut 7 bases from V and 0 bases from J, with 15 bases between. The germline CDR1 and CDR2 sequences are SQVTM and ANQGSEA. The CDR3 here is CSAGRGGVNTEAFF. The CDR3 nucleotides read TGCAGCGCCGGCCGGGGGGGCGTGAACACTGAAGCTTTCTTT. Full variable domain (remainder filled in from reference TRBV29-1 and TRBJ1-1): SAVISQKPSRDICQRGTSLTIQCQVDSQVTMMFWYRQQPGQSLTLIATANQGSEATYESGFVIDKFPISRPNLTFSTLTVSNMSPEDSSIYLCSAGRGGVNTEAFFGQGTRLTVV.

This clone was detected only a few times. The chain has TRBV27 and TRBJ2-1; 13 bases are shared with TRBD2. This CDR3 region has 16 residues. The trim removed 3 bases at V and 4 bases at J, leaving 3 bases unmatched. Germline loops: CDR1 MNHEY, CDR2 SMNVEV (reference sequence). The CDR3 DNA reads TGTGCCAGCAGTTTCTTACTAGCGGGAGGGTACAATGAGCAGTTCTTC. Its protein is CASSFLLAGGYNEQFF.

The genes are TRBV5-6 and TRBJ1-3; D remains unclear. V lost 0 bases to trimming and J lost 0 bases, with 10 bases between them. Germline CDR1 SGHDT, CDR2 YYEEEE. This CDR3 comprises 16 residues. The CDR3, as DNA: TGTGCCAGCAGCTTGGTACGGGGATTCTCTGGAAACACCATATATTTT. Its translation: CASSLVRGFSGNTIYF.

The rearrangement uses TRBV2 and TRBJ2-5, with D possibly TRBD2 on 5 matching bases. The CDR3 extends over 15 amino acids. The ends were cut back, 4 bases at V and 1 base at J, with 13 bases in the middle. CDR1 is SNHLY, CDR2 FYNNEI, per germline. CDR3 sequence reads: CASSGQRIIQETQYF. CDR3 in DNA: TGTGCCAGCAGTGGGCAGCGGATAATCCAAGAGACCCAGTACTTC.

This chain uses TRBV29-1 with TRBJ2-2; no clear D gene. This CDR3 spans 13 amino acids. Germline CDR1 SQVTM, CDR2 ANQGSEA. V dropped 3 bases and J dropped 1 base, with 6 bases sitting between them. The CDR3 DNA follows: TGCAGCGTTGATATTCTGAACACCGGGGAGCTGTTTTTT. Protein: CSVDILNTGELFF.

The chain has TRBV30 and TRBJ2-5; 12 nucleotides agree with TRBD2. The CDR3 consists of 14 residues. V was clipped by 6 bases and J by 2 bases; unmatched bases: 4. Germline values: CDR1 GTSNPN, CDR2 SVGIG (reference sequence). CDR3 amino acids: CACQTSGGQETQYF. In DNA, the CDR3 is TGTGCCTGCCAGACTAGCGGGGGACAAGAGACCCAGTACTTC.

The chain has TRBV6-6 and TRBJ1-4, with 9 bases that match TRBD1. The CDR3 contains 15 residues. CDR1 MNHNY and CDR2 SVGAGI come from the germline V gene (reference sequence). V was pared by 4 bases and J by 8 bases, with 8 bases of the junction left unmatched. For the CDR3, the DNA is TGTGCCAGCAGTTCAACCGGGACAGGGAACGAAAAACTGTTTTTT. This codes for CASSSTGTGNEKLFF.

The chain joins TRBV14 to TRBJ1-6; D ambiguous. CDR1 is SGHDN, CDR2 FVKESK, per germline. V was pared by 0 bases and J by 11 bases, with 8 bases between. This CDR3 is 13 amino acids long. CDR3 sequence reads: CASSQDQATPLHF. CDR3 bases: TGTGCCAGCAGCCAAGATCAGGCGACACCCCTCCACTTT.

The V call is TRBV5-6, the J call TRBJ2-5, with D uncertain. The CDR3 runs 12 residues. Germline CDR1 is SGHDT and CDR2 is YYEEEE. Trimming stripped 0 bases from V and 5 bases from J, with 5 bases between. CDR3 sequence: CASSLGSETQYF. CDR3 bases: TGTGCCAGCAGCTTGGGGAGCGAGACCCAGTACTTC.

V and J are TRBV18 and TRBJ1-1; D is unresolved. The CDR3 has 15 amino acids. Germline V gives CDR1 KGHSH, CDR2 LQKENI. Trimming took off 2 bases at V and 1 base at J, with 11 bases between the two ends. The CDR3 coding sequence is TGTGCCAGCTCACCAGCCCCCGAGCCGAACACTGAAGCTTTCTTT. Translated: CASSPAPEPNTEAFF. The full variable domain, with the rest looked up from reference TRBV18 and TRBJ1-1, is NAGVMQNPRHLVRRRGQEARLRCSPMKGHSHVYWYRQLPEEGLKFMVYLQKENIIDESGMPKERFSAEFPKEGPSILRIQQVVRGDSAAYFCASSPAPEPNTEAFFGQGTRLTVV.

The rearrangement links TRBV13 to TRBJ1-2; D possibly corresponds to TRBD1 (5 bases). The V gene's germline CDR1 is PRHDT and CDR2 FYEKMQ (reference sequence). This CDR3 spans 17 amino acids. Trimming pared 5 bases from V and 4 bases from J, leaving 23 bases between. The CDR3 bases are TGTGCCAGCAGCCCCGGGGGTGCGGGACCTGTGAGCTATGGCTACACCTTC. Translated: CASSPGGAGPVSYGYTF.